This T cell receptor beta chain is from a study of blood T cell repertoires in COVID-19. Turning to the study itself: Samples came from the United States, Italy and Spain, spanning acute and convalescent COVID-19. Sample material is recorded as cDNA or gDNA derived from T cells, B-cell-depleted T cells, or PBMCs.

Trimming removed 0 bases from V and 8 bases from J, with 17 bases in between. Germline values: CDR1 SGDLS, CDR2 YYNGEE. The length of the CDR3 is 16 residues. The authors' processing: The authors estimated nucleated cell counts from reference gene primer amplification. Data came from immunoSEQ multiplex PCR; TCRdb stores just in-frame clones and leaves some out. That table gives V, J and clone size, and the DNA gave D and trimming. The table lists 140,000 to 150,000 clones, 80% of them singletons. The material sequenced was peripheral blood. The rearrangement uses TRBV9 and TRBJ2-2; TRBD2 is a possible D gene (5 bases). This TCR came from a man between 65 and 85 years old who had recovered from COVID-19. The CDR3 bases are TGTGCCAGCAGCGTAGAGCTTACTAGGCAACCTGGGGAGCTGTTTTTT. Its protein product is CASSVELTRQPGELFF.